This entry is about one T cell receptor (beta chain). The antigen is unknown. This specimen comes from a study of radiotherapy plus CTLA-4 blockade in lung cancer. Study as a whole: The study recorded objective responses in roughly 20% of patients and disease control in 25% to 35%.

The study treated chemo-refractory metastatic non-small-cell lung cancer patients with focal radiation plus ipilimumab CTLA-4 blockade. Notes on the study in general: Reportedly, early blood T cell clone dynamics best predicted response, with interferon-beta. Radiotherapy was combined with ipilimumab, and tumor-derived TCR clones then expanded in blood.

Repertoires were generated with immunoSEQ multiplex PCR, while TCRdb's copy carries only in-frame clones and drops some. The sample lists 95,000 to 150,000 clones; about 90% were seen once. Germline-derived CDR1 and CDR2 are SNHLY and FYNNEI. CDR3 length equals 15 residues. V was clipped by 0 bases and J by 0 bases, with 6 bases between them. Specimen: peripheral blood, collected from a patient treated with radiotherapy plus ipilimumab. This chain connects TRBV2 to TRBJ2-1; D unresolved. This sequence originates from a human donor with non-small cell lung cancer that progressed on radiotherapy plus ipilimumab. This chain's CDR3 is CASSEANYSYNEQFF. Here the CDR3 DNA reads TGTGCCAGCAGTGAAGCGAACTACTCCTACAATGAGCAGTTCTTC.